A single sample gave rise to the 21 T cell receptor beta chains below, sequenced in a study of blood T cell repertoires in COVID-19. Method: immunoSEQ multiplex PCR; TCRdb's copy keeps in-frame clones and lacks some. The data contain about 220,000 clones, less than 90% of them seen just once; the ten biggest clones take up 6.8%. The material sequenced was PBMCs or T cells enriched from blood (not recorded which). These receptor sequences come from a woman between 40 and 55 years old who had recovered from COVID-19.

The chain uses TRBV24-1 and TRBJ2-3; a possible D gene is TRBD2 (6 bases). Germline CDR1 KGHDR, CDR2 SFDVKD. Trimming took off 4 bases at V and 4 bases at J, with 14 bases between the two ends. The CDR3 runs 15 residues. The CDR3: CATSDSWTTPDTQYF. CDR3 nucleotides: TGTGCCACCAGTGACTCCTGGACTACCCCAGATACGCAGTATTTT.

The genes are TRBV27 and TRBJ2-5; 9 nucleotides agree with TRBD2. This CDR3 spans 16 amino acids. Germline assignment: CDR1 MNHEY and CDR2 SMNVEV (reference sequence). The trim removed 5 bases at V and 5 bases at J, leaving 12 bases unmatched. The CDR3 DNA reads as TGTGCCAGCAGTCCGGGGGGTAGCGGGAGAAGGGAGACCCAGTACTTC. Translated, it gives CASSPGGSGRRETQYF.

The chain couples TRBV5-1 to TRBJ2-1, with TRBD2 matching over 8 bases. CDR1 and CDR2 (germline): SGHRS, YFSETQ. The CDR3 has 16 residues. The V and J ends lost 1 base and 5 bases, in that order; junction bases with no gene match: 8. CDR3 in amino acids: CASSLLAGFEHNEQFF. The CDR3 nucleotides read TGCGCCAGCAGCTTGTTAGCGGGATTTGAACACAATGAGCAGTTCTTC.

This clone has only one observation. The same CDR3 is also encoded by other DNA sequences in this sample. Here the CDR3 DNA reads TGTGCCAGCAGCCAACGGGACAGGGGCACTGAAGCTTTCTTT. It yields the protein CASSQRDRGTEAFF. The genes are TRBV3-1 (or the pseudogene TRBV3-2) and TRBJ1-1; 10 bases line up with TRBD1. The germline V gene has CDR1 LGHDT and CDR2 YNNKEL (reference sequence). Losses at the gene ends were 2 bases for V and 4 bases for J; bases not matched to a gene: 1. This CDR3 has 14 amino acids.

The chain joins TRBV7-9 to TRBJ1-2; TRBD1 agrees at 9 bases. CDR1 and CDR2 from the germline V gene are SEHNR and FQNEAQ (reference sequence). With 5 bases clipped from V and 6 bases from J, the junction kept 10 bases outside the gene matches. CDR3 size: 15 residues. CDR3 protein: CASSVQGARVDGYTF. In DNA, the CDR3 is TGTGCCAGCAGCGTACAGGGGGCGCGGGTGGATGGCTACACCTTC.

This clone appeared a few times. This CDR3 is CASSQEPDTSTDTQYF. The CDR3 DNA reads as TGTGCCAGCAGCCAAGAACCAGACACTAGCACAGATACGCAGTATTTT. The J gene is TRBJ2-3, the V gene TRBV4-2; D ambiguous. The V end was cut by 0 bases, the J end by 0 bases, with 10 bases between. The CDR3 totals 16 residues. From germline, CDR1 is LGHNA and CDR2 YNFKEQ.

CDR3 nucleotide sequence: TGTGCCAGCAGTTTAGCGGACAGGGGGGAGACCCAGTACTTC. Translation: CASSLADRGETQYF. The chain couples TRBV28 to TRBJ2-5; 10 nucleotides agree with TRBD1. The CDR3 is 14 residues long. Germline CDR1 MDHEN, CDR2 SYDVKM. V lost 2 bases to trimming and J lost 5 bases; unmatched junction nucleotides: 2.

This clone was seen only a few times. This rearrangement joins TRBV28 to TRBJ1-5; a weak D match, TRBD1 (5 bases). Per the germline V gene, CDR1 is MDHEN and CDR2 is SYDVKM. This CDR3 has 17 residues. V lost 4 bases and J 2 bases, leaving 18 bases between the germline ends. The CDR3 nucleotides read TGTGCCAGCAGTTGGGGGGGGTACAGACGGGGCAATCAGCCCCAGCATTTT. This codes for CASSWGGYRRGNQPQHF.

In its sample, this clone was seen once. The chain carries TRBV5-1 and TRBJ2-3, with a tentative D call TRBD1 (6 bases). Germline V gene sequence: CDR1 SGHRS, CDR2 YFSETQ. This CDR3 spans 16 amino acids. V lost 1 base, J lost 1 base, and 13 bases lay in between. In nucleotides, the CDR3 is TGCGCCAGCAGCTTGTCGTCCCCAGGGGGCACAGATACGCAGTATTTT. The encoded protein is CASSLSSPGGTDTQYF.

This sequence joins TRBV27 and TRBJ1-5, with a possible D match to TRBD1 (6 bases). Between the trimmed V and J ends, which lost 1 base and 8 bases, there was a span of 12 bases. Germline CDR1 MNHEY, CDR2 SMNVEV (reference sequence). The CDR3 runs 14 residues. The CDR3 loop reads CASSLWQGNKPQHF. The CDR3 region has the DNA TGTGCCAGCAGTTTATGGCAGGGGAATAAGCCCCAGCATTTT.

In this sample, this clone turned up once. The V call is TRBV19, the J call TRBJ1-1; D gene ambiguous. Looked up from germline, CDR1 is LNHDA and CDR2 is SQIVND (reference sequence). V dropped 4 bases and J dropped 1 base, with 7 bases sitting between them. This CDR3 has 13 amino acids. CDR3 sequence: CASSSTGNTEAFF. The CDR3 DNA sequence: TGTGCCAGTAGTAGCACGGGGAACACTGAAGCTTTCTTT.

V usage is TRBV28 and J usage is TRBJ1-6; the D is unclear. CDR1 is MDHEN, CDR2 SYDVKM, per germline. The CDR3 runs 18 residues. The V and J ends lost 4 bases and 10 bases respectively, with 26 bases between them. The CDR3 DNA reads as TGTGCCAGCAGTTCCACTGACCGATACTTGACATTTTGGTCACCCCTCCACTTT. It specifies CASSSTDRYLTFWSPLHF.

On this clone: Other nucleotide sequences from this sample produce the same CDR3. V usage is TRBV7-2 and J usage is TRBJ2-1, with 10 bases fitting TRBD2. Germline CDR1 SGHTA, CDR2 FQGNSA. The CDR3 covers 15 residues. The junction had 4 bases not matched to a gene; V was cut back by 2 bases and J by 6 bases. CDR3 residues: CASSLLAGGPNEQFF. DNA for the CDR3: TGTGCCAGCAGCTTATTAGCGGGAGGTCCCAATGAGCAGTTCTTC.

This clone showed up just a few times. This rearrangement joins TRBV19 to TRBJ1-2, with a tentative D call TRBD1 (6 bases). This CDR3 region has 13 residues. Germline CDR1 LNHDA, CDR2 SQIVND (reference sequence). V lost 4 bases to trimming and J lost 3 bases, with 9 bases between them. The chain's CDR3 is CASSREGDYGYTF. DNA for the CDR3: TGTGCCAGTAGTAGGGAGGGGGACTATGGCTACACCTTC.

V is TRBV3-1 (or the pseudogene TRBV3-2) and J is TRBJ1-1; no reliable D call. The CDR3 has 14 amino acids. V was clipped by 4 bases and J by 2 bases, with 11 bases between them. The germline CDR1 and CDR2 sequences are LGHDT and YNNKEL (reference sequence). CDR3 nucleotides: TGTGCCAGCAGCCTCTCAACAGCTAACACTGAAGCTTTCTTT. Amino acids: CASSLSTANTEAFF.

The V gene is TRBV11-2, the J gene TRBJ1-1; the D gene is possibly TRBD1 (5 bases). Trimming left V 1 base short and J 8 bases short, with 11 bases between. The CDR3 has 13 amino acids. Germline V gives CDR1 SGHAT, CDR2 FQNNGV. The CDR3 coding sequence is TGTGCCAGCAGCTTAGGGTCAGGGTTAGAAGCTTTCTTT. This sequence encodes CASSLGSGLEAFF.

The chain uses TRBV5-1 and TRBJ1-1; possible D gene TRBD1, 6 bases. Germline assignment: CDR1 SGHRS and CDR2 YFSETQ. Trimming shortened V by 4 bases and J by 1 base, and 11 bases separated the two germline ends. The CDR3 loop spans 14 amino acids. The CDR3 is CASSAGTKNTEAFF. In nucleotides, the CDR3 is TGCGCCAGCAGCGCCGGGACAAAGAACACTGAAGCTTTCTTT. The whole variable domain, remainder taken from reference TRBV5-1 and TRBJ1-1, is KAGVTQTPRYLIKTRGQQVTLSCSPISGHRSVSWYQQTPGQGLQFLFEYFSETQRNKGNFPGRFSGRQFSNSRSEMNVSTLELGDSALYLCASSAGTKNTEAFFGQGTRLTVV.

The chain has TRBV9 and TRBJ1-2; TRBD1 matches at 8 bases. CDR1 is SGDLS and CDR2 is YYNGEE in the germline V gene. J lost 3 bases, V lost 5 bases, and 3 bases had no gene match. The CDR3 runs to 13 residues. The CDR3 loop is CASRATGDYGYTF. The CDR3 DNA sequence: TGTGCCAGCAGGGCGACAGGGGACTATGGCTACACCTTC.

The J gene is TRBJ2-3, the V gene TRBV9; TRBD1 might be the D (5 bases). The length of the CDR3 is 12 residues. Looked up from germline, CDR1 is SGDLS and CDR2 is YYNGEE. V was pared by 3 bases and J by 5 bases, with 7 bases between. CDR3 region: CASSEQEDTQYF. CDR3 DNA sequence: TGTGCCAGCAGCGAACAGGAAGATACGCAGTATTTT.

This clone came up a few times. The rearrangement links TRBV28 to TRBJ2-2; 7 bases agree with TRBD1. The V and J ends lost 8 bases and 2 bases, in that order; junction bases with no gene match: 11. This CDR3 comprises 16 residues. CDR1 MDHEN and CDR2 SYDVKM come from the germline V gene. The CDR3 DNA follows: TGTGCCAGCTGCCTTCCTAGGACAGGCAACACCGGGGAGCTGTTTTTT. Its translation is CASCLPRTGNTGELFF.

V and J are TRBV5-1 and TRBJ2-2; D may be TRBD1 (6 bases). V was shortened by 4 bases and J by 5 bases, with 15 bases between the two germline ends. Per germline, CDR1 SGHRS and CDR2 YFSETQ. The CDR3 consists of 15 residues. The CDR3 bases are TGCGCCAGCAGCGTTACAGGGATTGGGACCGGGGAGCTGTTTTTT. Its protein is CASSVTGIGTGELFF.